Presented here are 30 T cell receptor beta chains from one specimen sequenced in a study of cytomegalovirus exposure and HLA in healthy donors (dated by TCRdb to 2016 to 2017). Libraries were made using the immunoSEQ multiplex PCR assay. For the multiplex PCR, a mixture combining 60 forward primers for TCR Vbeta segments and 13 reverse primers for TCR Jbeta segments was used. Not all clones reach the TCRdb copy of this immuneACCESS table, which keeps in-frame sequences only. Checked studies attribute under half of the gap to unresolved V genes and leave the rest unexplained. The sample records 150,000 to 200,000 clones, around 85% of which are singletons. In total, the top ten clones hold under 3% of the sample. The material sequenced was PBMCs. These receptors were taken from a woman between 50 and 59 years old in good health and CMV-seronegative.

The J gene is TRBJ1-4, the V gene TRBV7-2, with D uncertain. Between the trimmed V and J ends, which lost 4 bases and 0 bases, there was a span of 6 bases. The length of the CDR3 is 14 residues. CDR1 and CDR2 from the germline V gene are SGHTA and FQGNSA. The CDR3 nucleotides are TGTGCCAGCAGCTGGGGAGCAACTAATGAAAAACTGTTTTTT. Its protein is CASSWGATNEKLFF.

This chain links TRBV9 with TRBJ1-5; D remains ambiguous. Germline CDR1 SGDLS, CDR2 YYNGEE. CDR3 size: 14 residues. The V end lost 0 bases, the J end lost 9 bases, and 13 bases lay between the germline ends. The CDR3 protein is CASSVESGSGPQHF. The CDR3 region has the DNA TGTGCCAGCAGCGTAGAATCCGGGTCTGGGCCCCAGCATTTT.

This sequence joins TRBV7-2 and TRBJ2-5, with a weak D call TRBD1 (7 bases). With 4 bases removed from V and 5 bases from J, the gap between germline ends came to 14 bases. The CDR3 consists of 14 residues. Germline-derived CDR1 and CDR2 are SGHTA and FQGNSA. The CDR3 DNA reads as TGTGCCAGCAGCTCTCAGACAGGGAGGGAGACCCAGTACTTC. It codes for CASSSQTGRETQYF.

The CDR3 nucleotides read TGTGCCAGCTCACCCGGGACAGGGTCCTACAATGAGCAGTTCTTC. Its translation is CASSPGTGSYNEQFF. The chain is built from TRBV18 and TRBJ2-1, with 9 bases identical to TRBD1. Trimming removed 3 bases from V and 1 base from J; junction bases left unmatched: 1. The CDR3 runs 15 residues. Germline CDR1 and CDR2: KGHSH and LQKENI.

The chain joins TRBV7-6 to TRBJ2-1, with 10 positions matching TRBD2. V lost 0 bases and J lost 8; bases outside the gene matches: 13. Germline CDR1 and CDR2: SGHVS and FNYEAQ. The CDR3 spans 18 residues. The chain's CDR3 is CASSLAPRGAGGPDEQFF. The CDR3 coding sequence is TGTGCCAGCAGCTTAGCCCCTCGCGGAGCGGGAGGGCCGGATGAGCAGTTCTTC.

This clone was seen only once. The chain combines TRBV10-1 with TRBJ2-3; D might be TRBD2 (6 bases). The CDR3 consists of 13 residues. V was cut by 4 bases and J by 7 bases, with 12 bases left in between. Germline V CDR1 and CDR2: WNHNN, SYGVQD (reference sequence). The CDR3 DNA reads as TGCGCCAGCAGTGTGGCGGGGCAGTATACGCAGTATTTT. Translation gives CASSVAGQYTQYF.

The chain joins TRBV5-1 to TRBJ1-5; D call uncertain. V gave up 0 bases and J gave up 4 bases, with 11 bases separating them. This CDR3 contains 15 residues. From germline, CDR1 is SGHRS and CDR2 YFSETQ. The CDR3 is CASSLDGGNNQPQHF. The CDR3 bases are TGCGCCAGCAGCTTGGACGGAGGGAATAATCAGCCCCAGCATTTT. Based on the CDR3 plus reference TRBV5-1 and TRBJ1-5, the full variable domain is KAGVTQTPRYLIKTRGQQVTLSCSPISGHRSVSWYQQTPGQGLQFLFEYFSETQRNKGNFPGRFSGRQFSNSRSEMNVSTLELGDSALYLCASSLDGGNNQPQHFGDGTRLSIL.

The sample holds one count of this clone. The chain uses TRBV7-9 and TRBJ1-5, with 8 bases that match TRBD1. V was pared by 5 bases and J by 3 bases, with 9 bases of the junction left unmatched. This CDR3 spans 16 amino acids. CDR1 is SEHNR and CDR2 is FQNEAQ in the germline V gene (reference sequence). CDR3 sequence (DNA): TGTGCCAGCAGCGACACAGGGGGGGAGGTCAATCAGCCCCAGCATTTT. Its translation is CASSDTGGEVNQPQHF.

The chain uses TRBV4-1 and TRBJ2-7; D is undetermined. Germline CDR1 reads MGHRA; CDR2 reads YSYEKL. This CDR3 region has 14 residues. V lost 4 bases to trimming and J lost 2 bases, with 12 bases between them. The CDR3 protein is CASSPWPSTYEQYF. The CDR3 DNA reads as TGCGCCAGCAGCCCGTGGCCTTCGACCTACGAGCAGTACTTC.

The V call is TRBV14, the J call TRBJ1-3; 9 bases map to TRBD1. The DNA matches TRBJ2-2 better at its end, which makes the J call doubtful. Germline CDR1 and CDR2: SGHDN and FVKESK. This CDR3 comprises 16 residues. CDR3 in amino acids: CASSQRDRVSAGELFF. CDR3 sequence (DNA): TGTGCCAGCAGCCAACGGGACAGGGTTTCGGCCGGGGAGCTGTTTTTT.

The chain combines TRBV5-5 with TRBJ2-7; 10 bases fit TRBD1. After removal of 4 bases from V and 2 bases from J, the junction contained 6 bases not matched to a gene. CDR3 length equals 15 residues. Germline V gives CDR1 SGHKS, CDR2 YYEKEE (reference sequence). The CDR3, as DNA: TGTGCCAGCAGCCTAGGACAGGGGGGGGCCTACGAGCAGTACTTC. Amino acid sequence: CASSLGQGGAYEQYF.

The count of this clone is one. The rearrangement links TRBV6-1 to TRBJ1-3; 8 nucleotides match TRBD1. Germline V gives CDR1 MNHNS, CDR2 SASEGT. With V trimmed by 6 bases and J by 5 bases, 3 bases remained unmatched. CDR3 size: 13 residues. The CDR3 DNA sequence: TGTGCCAGCAGAGGACAGGGCAGAAACACCATATATTTT. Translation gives CASRGQGRNTIYF.

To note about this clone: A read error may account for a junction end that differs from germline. CDR3 sequence reads: CASTDSLNEQHF. The CDR3 nucleotides are TGTGCCAGCACGGACAGTTTGAACGAGCAGCACTTC. The chain recombines TRBV27 with TRBJ2-7; maybe TRBD1 (6 bases). This CDR3 comprises 12 residues. In germline, CDR1 is MNHEY, CDR2 SMNVEV (reference sequence).

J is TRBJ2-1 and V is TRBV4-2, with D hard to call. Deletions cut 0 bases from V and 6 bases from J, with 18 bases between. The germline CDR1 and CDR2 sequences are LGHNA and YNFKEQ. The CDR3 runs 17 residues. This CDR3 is CASSQDILTARGNEQFF. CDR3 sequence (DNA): TGTGCCAGCAGCCAAGATATTTTGACCGCTCGCGGCAATGAGCAGTTCTTC.

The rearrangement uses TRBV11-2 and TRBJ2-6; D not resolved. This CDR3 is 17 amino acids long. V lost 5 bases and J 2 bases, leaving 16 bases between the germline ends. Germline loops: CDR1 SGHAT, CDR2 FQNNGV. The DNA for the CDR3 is TGTGCCAGCAGCACCCTTGGTGCGTCCCCTGGGGCCAACGTCCTGACTTTC. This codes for CASSTLGASPGANVLTF.

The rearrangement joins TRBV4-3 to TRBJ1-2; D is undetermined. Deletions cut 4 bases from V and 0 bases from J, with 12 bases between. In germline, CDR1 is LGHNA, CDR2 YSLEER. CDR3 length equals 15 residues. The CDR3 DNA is TGCGCCAGCAGCCCATACCCAGAAGCTAACTATGGCTACACCTTC. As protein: CASSPYPEANYGYTF.

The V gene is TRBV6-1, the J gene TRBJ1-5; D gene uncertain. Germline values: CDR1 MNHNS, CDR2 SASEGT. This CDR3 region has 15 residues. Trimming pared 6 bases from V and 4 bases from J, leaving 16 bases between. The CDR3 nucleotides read TGTGCCAGCAGGATTCTCCACGCAACAAATCAGCCCCAGCATTTT. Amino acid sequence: CASRILHATNQPQHF.

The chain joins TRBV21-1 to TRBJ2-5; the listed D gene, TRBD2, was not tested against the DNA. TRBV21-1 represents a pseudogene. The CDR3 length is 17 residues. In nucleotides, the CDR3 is TGTGCCAGCAGCAAAAACGGGACTAGCGGGAGGCAAGAGACCCAGTACTTC. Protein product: CASSKNGTSGRQETQYF.

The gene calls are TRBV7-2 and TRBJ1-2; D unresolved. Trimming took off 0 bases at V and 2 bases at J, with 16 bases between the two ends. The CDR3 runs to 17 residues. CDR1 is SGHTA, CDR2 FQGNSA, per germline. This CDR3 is CASSLAWTGRVNYGYTF. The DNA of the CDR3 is TGTGCCAGCAGCTTAGCGTGGACGGGGAGGGTCAACTATGGCTACACCTTC.

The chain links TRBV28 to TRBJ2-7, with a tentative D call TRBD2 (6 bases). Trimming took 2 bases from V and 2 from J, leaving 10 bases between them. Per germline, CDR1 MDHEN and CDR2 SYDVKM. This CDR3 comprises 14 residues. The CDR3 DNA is TGTGCCAGCAGTTTAGAGGGACTTACCTACGAGCAGTACTTC. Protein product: CASSLEGLTYEQYF. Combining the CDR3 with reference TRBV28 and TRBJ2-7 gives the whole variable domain DVKVTQSSRYLVKRTGEKVFLECVQDMDHENMFWYRQDPGLGLRLIYFSYDVKMKEKGDIPEGYSVSREKKERFSLILESASTNQTSMYLCASSLEGLTYEQYFGPGTRLTVT.

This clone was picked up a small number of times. Here the CDR3 reads CASSHWDRVGEQYF. CDR3 nucleotide sequence: TGTGCCAGCAGTCATTGGGACAGGGTGGGTGAGCAGTACTTC. The chain couples TRBV5-6 to TRBJ2-7; 9 bases align to TRBD1. The J segment lost 7 bases and the V segment lost 5 bases, leaving 10 bases of the junction unmatched. The CDR3 runs to 14 residues. The V gene's germline CDR1 is SGHDT and CDR2 YYEEEE.

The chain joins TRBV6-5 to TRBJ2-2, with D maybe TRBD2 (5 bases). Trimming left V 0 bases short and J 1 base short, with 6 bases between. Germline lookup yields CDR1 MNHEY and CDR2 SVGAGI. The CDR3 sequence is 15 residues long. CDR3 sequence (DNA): TGTGCCAGCAGTTACTCTAGCGAGAACACCGGGGAGCTGTTTTTT. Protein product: CASSYSSENTGELFF.

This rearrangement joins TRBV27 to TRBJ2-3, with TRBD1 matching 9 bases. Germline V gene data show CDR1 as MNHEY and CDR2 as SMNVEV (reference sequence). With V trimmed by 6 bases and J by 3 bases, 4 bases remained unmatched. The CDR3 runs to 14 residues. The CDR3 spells CASRGTGRTDTQYF. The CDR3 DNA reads TGTGCCAGCAGAGGGACAGGGAGGACAGATACGCAGTATTTT.

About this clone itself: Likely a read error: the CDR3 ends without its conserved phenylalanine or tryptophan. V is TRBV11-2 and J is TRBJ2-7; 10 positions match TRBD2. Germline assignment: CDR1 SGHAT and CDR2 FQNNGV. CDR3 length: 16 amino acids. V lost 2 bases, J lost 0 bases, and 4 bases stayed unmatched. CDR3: CASSLRAGGSSYEQYL. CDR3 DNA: TGTGCCAGCAGCTTAAGAGCGGGAGGGAGCTCCTACGAGCAGTACCTC.

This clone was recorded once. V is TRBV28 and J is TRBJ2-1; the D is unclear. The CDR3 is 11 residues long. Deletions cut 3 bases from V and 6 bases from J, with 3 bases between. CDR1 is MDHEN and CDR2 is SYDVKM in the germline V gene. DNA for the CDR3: TGTGCCAGCAGTTTCCTCAATGAGCAGTTCTTC. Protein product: CASSFLNEQFF.

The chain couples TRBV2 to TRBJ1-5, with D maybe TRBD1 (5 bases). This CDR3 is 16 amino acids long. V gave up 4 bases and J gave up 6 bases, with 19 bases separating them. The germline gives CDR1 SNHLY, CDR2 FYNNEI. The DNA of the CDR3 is TGTGCCAGCAGTGTCGACATAGCAGGGCTGGGTCAGCCCCAGCATTTT. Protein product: CASSVDIAGLGQPQHF.

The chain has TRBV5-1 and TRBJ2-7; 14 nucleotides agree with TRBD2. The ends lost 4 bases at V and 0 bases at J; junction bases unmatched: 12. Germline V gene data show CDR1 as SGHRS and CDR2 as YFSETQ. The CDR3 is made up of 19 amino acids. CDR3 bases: TGCGCCAGCAGCCCACGACTAGCGGGAGGGCGAGGCACCTCCTACGAGCAGTACTTC. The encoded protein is CASSPRLAGGRGTSYEQYF.

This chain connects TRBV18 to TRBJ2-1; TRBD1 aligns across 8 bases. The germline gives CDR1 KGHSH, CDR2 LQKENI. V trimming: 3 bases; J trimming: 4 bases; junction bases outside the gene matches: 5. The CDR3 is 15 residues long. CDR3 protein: CASSPRQGIYNEQFF. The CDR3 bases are TGTGCCAGCTCACCCAGACAGGGGATTTACAATGAGCAGTTCTTC.

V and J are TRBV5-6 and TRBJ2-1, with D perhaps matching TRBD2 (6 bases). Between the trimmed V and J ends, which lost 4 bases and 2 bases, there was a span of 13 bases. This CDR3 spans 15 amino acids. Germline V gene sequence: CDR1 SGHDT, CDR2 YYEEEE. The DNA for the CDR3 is TGTGCCAGCAGCCTGGGACTGTACACCTACAATGAGCAGTTCTTC. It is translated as CASSLGLYTYNEQFF.

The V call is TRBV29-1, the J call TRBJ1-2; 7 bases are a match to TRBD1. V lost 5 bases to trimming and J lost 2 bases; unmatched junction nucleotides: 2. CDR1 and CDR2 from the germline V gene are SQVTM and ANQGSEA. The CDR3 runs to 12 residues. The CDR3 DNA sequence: TGCAGCGTTCCAGGGGGGAACTATGGCTACACCTTC. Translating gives CSVPGGNYGYTF.